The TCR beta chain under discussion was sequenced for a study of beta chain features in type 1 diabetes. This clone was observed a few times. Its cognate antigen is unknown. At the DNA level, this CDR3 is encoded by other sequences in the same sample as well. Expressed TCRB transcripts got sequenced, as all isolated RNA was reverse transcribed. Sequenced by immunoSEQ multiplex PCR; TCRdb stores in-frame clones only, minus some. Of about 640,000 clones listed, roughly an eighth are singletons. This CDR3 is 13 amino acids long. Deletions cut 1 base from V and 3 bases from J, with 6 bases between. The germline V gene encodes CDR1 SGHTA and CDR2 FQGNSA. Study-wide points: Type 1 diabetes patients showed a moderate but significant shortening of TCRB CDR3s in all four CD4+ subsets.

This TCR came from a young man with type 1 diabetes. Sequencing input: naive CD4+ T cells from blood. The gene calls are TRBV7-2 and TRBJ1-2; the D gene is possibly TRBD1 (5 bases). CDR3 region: CASSLGGDYGYTF. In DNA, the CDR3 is TGTGCCAGCAGCTTAGGGGGGGACTATGGCTACACCTTC.